The next 32 T cell receptor beta chains were all read from a single sample in a study of control samples from healthy donors and cancer patients. Here immunoSEQ multiplex PCR was the method, and the copy in TCRdb shows in-frame clones only, minus some. The sample lists 76,000 or so clones; about nine tenths were seen once. The material sequenced was PBMCs. The receptors were sampled from a woman aged 45-65 years with colorectal cancer.

The gene calls are TRBV5-8 and TRBJ2-1, with a tentative D call TRBD2 (6 bases). The germline V gene encodes CDR1 SGHTS and CDR2 YDEGEE. Trimming stripped 4 bases from V and 9 bases from J, with 14 bases between. There are 13 residues in the CDR3. DNA of the CDR3: TGTGCCAGCAGCCCGGGACTGTACTTTGAGCAGTTCTTC. This codes for CASSPGLYFEQFF.

The gene calls are TRBV5-1 and TRBJ2-5; TRBD1 is a possible D gene (5 bases). CDR1 is SGHRS and CDR2 is YFSETQ in the germline V gene. The V end was cut by 1 base, the J end by 4 bases, with 8 bases between. The CDR3 covers 13 residues. DNA for the CDR3: TGCGCCAGCAGCTTGAGACAGAGAGAGACCCAGTACTTC. This sequence encodes CASSLRQRETQYF.

In its sample, this clone was seen once. This sequence joins TRBV5-6 and TRBJ1-3, with unresolved D. V dropped 1 base and J dropped 4 bases, with 9 bases sitting between them. Germline values: CDR1 SGHDT, CDR2 YYEEEE. The CDR3 extends over 14 amino acids. The CDR3 nucleotides read TGTGCCAGCAGCTTGTACCAGCAGGGAAACACCATATATTTT. It yields the protein CASSLYQQGNTIYF.

The chain recombines TRBV29-1 with TRBJ1-3; unclear D gene. Germline V CDR1 and CDR2: SQVTM, ANQGSEA. The V gene lost 6 bases and the J gene lost 1 base, with 13 bases spanning the gap. The CDR3 has 14 amino acids. This CDR3 reads CSVQVGDSGNTIYF. For the CDR3, the DNA is TGCAGCGTCCAAGTTGGCGATTCTGGAAACACCATATATTTT.

This clone appeared once. The chain carries TRBV6-5 and TRBJ2-2; D could derive from TRBD1 or TRBD2 (6 bases each). This CDR3 has 14 amino acids. Germline CDR1 MNHEY, CDR2 SVGAGI. V was pared by 10 bases and J by 7 bases, with 19 bases between. The CDR3 coding sequence is TGTGCCACCTCTGGAGGGGGTATGTTCGGGGAGCTGTTTTTT. It specifies CATSGGGMFGELFF.

The chain has TRBV12-5 and TRBJ2-2, with TRBD2 matching 11 bases. Germline V lookup: CDR1 LGHNT, CDR2 FRNRAP. Unmatched junction bases numbered 8, after V lost 0 bases and J lost 5 bases. The CDR3 is 18 residues long. DNA for the CDR3: TGTGCTAGTGGTTTGGTACGGGTAGCGGGGGGGCCTACCGGGGAGCTGTTTTTT. This gives the protein CASGLVRVAGGPTGELFF.

V and J are TRBV6-1 and TRBJ2-7; D possibly corresponds to TRBD2 (6 bases). The V and J ends lost 2 bases and 0 bases respectively, with 11 bases between them. Germline CDR1 reads MNHNS; CDR2 reads SASEGT. The CDR3 runs 15 residues. This chain's CDR3 is CASSEWGLPSYEQYV. The CDR3 DNA reads as TGTGCCAGCAGTGAATGGGGACTCCCCTCCTACGAGCAGTACGTC.

This clone has just a few counts. The genes are TRBV28 and TRBJ2-3, with 8 bases lining up with TRBD2. Unmatched junction bases numbered 2, after V lost 3 bases and J lost 3 bases. CDR3 size: 14 residues. Germline CDR1 MDHEN, CDR2 SYDVKM. CDR3 DNA: TGTGCCAGCAGTTTTCTAGCGGGTACAGATACGCAGTATTTT. Protein product: CASSFLAGTDTQYF.

The chain has TRBV12-5 and TRBJ1-2; maybe TRBD1 (6 bases). This CDR3 has 14 amino acids. V was shortened by 7 bases and J by 3 bases, with 15 bases between the two germline ends. CDR1 is LGHNT, CDR2 FRNRAP, per germline. This chain's CDR3 is CASAIQGSHYGYTF. CDR3 coding DNA: TGTGCTAGTGCAATACAGGGATCCCACTATGGCTACACCTTC.

The count of this clone is one. CDR3 DNA sequence: TGTGCCAGCAGCATGGGTTATAATTCACCCCTCCACTTT. Protein sequence: CASSMGYNSPLHF. The rearrangement links TRBV3-1 (or the pseudogene TRBV3-2) to TRBJ1-6; unclear D gene. Germline V gene lookup returns CDR1 LGHDT and CDR2 YNNKEL (reference sequence). This CDR3 is built from 13 residues. The ends were cut back, 5 bases at V and 4 bases at J, with 6 bases in the middle.

The rearrangement joins TRBV10-2 to TRBJ1-1; D gene ambiguous. Germline-derived CDR1 and CDR2 are WSHSY and SAAADI. This CDR3 is 15 amino acids long. Trimming took off 5 bases at V and 2 bases at J, with 15 bases between the two ends. In DNA, the CDR3 is TGCGCCAGCAGTAGGCTCAAGGGAGTCAACACTGAAGCTTTCTTT. Its protein product is CASSRLKGVNTEAFF.

The CDR3 bases are TGTGCCACCAGTGATTCTGGCCTACCTAACTATGGCTACACCTTC. It codes for CATSDSGLPNYGYTF. The chain combines TRBV24-1 with TRBJ1-2, with D hard to call. This CDR3 region has 15 residues. Germline values: CDR1 KGHDR, CDR2 SFDVKD. V was cut by 2 bases and J by 0 bases, with 9 bases left in between.

The rearrangement links TRBV11-3 to TRBJ2-1; weak D call: TRBD1 (5 bases). This CDR3 is 13 amino acids long. V was pared by 1 base and J by 6 bases, with 7 bases between. The germline gives CDR1 SGHNT, CDR2 YENEEA. The CDR3 spells CASSLVQGNEQFF. In DNA, the CDR3 is TGTGCCAGCAGCTTAGTCCAGGGCAATGAGCAGTTCTTC. The variable domain in full, with the rest retrieved from reference TRBV11-3 and TRBJ2-1, is EAGVVQSPRYKIIEKKQPVAFWCNPISGHNTLYWYLQNLGQGPELLIRYENEEAVDDSQLPKDRFSAERLKGVDSTLKIQPAELGDSAVYLCASSLVQGNEQFFGPGTRLTVL.

V and J are TRBV7-2 and TRBJ2-3, with TRBD2 identical over 12 bases. This CDR3 is 16 amino acids long. Unmatched junction bases numbered 10, after V lost 5 bases and J lost 7 bases. CDR1 is SGHTA and CDR2 is FQGNSA in the germline V gene. CDR3 sequence reads: CASSEGLAGGPHTQYF. As DNA, the CDR3 is TGTGCCAGCAGCGAAGGGCTAGCGGGGGGGCCTCATACGCAGTATTTT.

The genes are TRBV27 and TRBJ2-1; no clear D gene. CDR3 length: 15 residues. Trimming pared 11 bases from V and 8 bases from J, leaving 25 bases between. CDR1 is MNHEY and CDR2 is SMNVEV in the germline V gene (reference sequence). The CDR3 here is CAVATTAAVVDEQFF. The DNA of the CDR3 is TGTGCCGTAGCTACGACGGCGGCGGTGGTCGATGAGCAGTTCTTC.

The V call is TRBV4-1, the J call TRBJ1-1, with D unclear. The ends were cut back, 0 bases at V and 11 bases at J, with 13 bases in the middle. The CDR3 covers 13 residues. Germline-derived CDR1 and CDR2 are MGHRA and YSYEKL. This CDR3 is CASSQDERVRAFF. The CDR3 coding sequence is TGCGCCAGCAGCCAAGATGAGCGGGTGCGGGCTTTCTTT.

The chain joins TRBV7-2 to TRBJ2-1; D perhaps matches TRBD2 (6 bases). Germline assignment: CDR1 SGHTA and CDR2 FQGNSA. The CDR3 is 13 amino acids. V gave up 0 bases and J gave up 8 bases, with 8 bases separating them. CDR3 nucleotides: TGTGCCAGCAGCTTAGCGAGGGAGGATGAGCAGTTCTTC. This sequence encodes CASSLAREDEQFF. Using reference TRBV7-2 and TRBJ2-1 for the parts outside the CDR3, the full variable domain is GAGVSQSPSNKVTEKGKDVELRCDPISGHTALYWYRQSLGQGLEFLIYFQGNSAPDKSGLPSDRFSAERTGGSVSTLTIQRTQQEDSAVYLCASSLAREDEQFFGPGTRLTVL.

The chain couples TRBV19 to TRBJ1-2, with D unclear. The germline V and J ends were trimmed by 4 bases and 4 bases, with 7 bases remaining between them. Germline V gives CDR1 LNHDA, CDR2 SQIVND (reference sequence). The CDR3 extends over 12 amino acids. The CDR3, as DNA: TGTGCCAGTAGTACGGACCTCTATGGCTACACCTTC. This sequence encodes CASSTDLYGYTF.

This sequence joins TRBV5-6 and TRBJ2-3, with 13 bases that match TRBD2. The CDR3 length is 18 residues. Trimming removed 3 bases from V and 2 bases from J; junction bases left unmatched: 9. Germline loops: CDR1 SGHDT, CDR2 YYEEEE. The CDR3 spells CASSSWTSGGALTDTQYF. CDR3 bases: TGTGCCAGCAGCTCCTGGACTAGCGGGGGAGCACTCACAGATACGCAGTATTTT.

The rearrangement links TRBV5-4 to TRBJ1-1; 10 bases are a match to TRBD1. The germline V gene has CDR1 SGHNT and CDR2 YYREEE (reference sequence). V shed 4 bases and J 6 bases; nucleotides not matched to a gene: 9. The CDR3 sequence is 15 residues long. CDR3 amino acids: CASSDHGTGVAEAFF. In DNA form, the CDR3 reads TGTGCCAGCAGCGATCACGGGACAGGGGTCGCTGAAGCTTTCTTT.

The chain employs TRBV28 and TRBJ1-1; D remains ambiguous. The CDR3 has 13 residues. Trimming pared 1 base from V and 4 bases from J, leaving 7 bases between. Germline CDR1 and CDR2: MDHEN and SYDVKM. CDR3 DNA: TGTGCCAGCAGTTTATACAGAGGCACTGAAGCTTTCTTT. Encoded protein: CASSLYRGTEAFF.

The genes are TRBV24-1 and TRBJ1-2; the match to TRBD1 covers 7 bases. CDR3 length: 12 amino acids. CDR1 is KGHDR and CDR2 is SFDVKD in the germline V gene. The junction had 3 bases not matched to a gene; V was cut back by 6 bases and J by 6 bases. The DNA of the CDR3 is TGTGCCACCAGTCCCAGGGGGGATGGCTACACCTTC. Residues: CATSPRGDGYTF.

The chain combines TRBV5-4 with TRBJ1-2, with D unclear. The CDR3 covers 13 residues. Germline CDR1 reads SGHNT; CDR2 reads YYREEE (reference sequence). Trimming shortened V by 1 base and J by 4 bases, and 8 bases separated the two germline ends. CDR3 sequence: CASSLTEGYGYTF. The CDR3 bases are TGTGCCAGCAGCTTGACAGAGGGCTATGGCTACACCTTC.

This clone has a handful of counts. V gene TRBV7-9 combines with J gene TRBJ1-1; D ambiguous. The CDR3 has 13 amino acids. Germline CDR1 is SEHNR and CDR2 is FQNEAQ (reference sequence). The V end lost 1 base, the J end lost 5 bases, and 8 bases lay between the germline ends. This chain's CDR3 is CASSLDPGTEAFF. CDR3 coding DNA: TGTGCCAGCAGCTTAGACCCGGGGACTGAAGCTTTCTTT.

The rearrangement links TRBV5-1 to TRBJ2-3, with TRBD2 matching 9 bases. The V gene end was trimmed by 1 base and the J gene end by 0 bases; junction bases not matched to a gene: 9. The V gene's germline CDR1 is SGHRS and CDR2 YFSETQ. This CDR3 has 18 residues. CDR3 protein: CASSLQAGGPSSTDTQYF. The CDR3 nucleotides are TGCGCCAGCAGCTTGCAAGCGGGGGGCCCCTCTAGCACAGATACGCAGTATTTT.

The chain is built from TRBV9 and TRBJ1-2, with TRBD1 matching over 10 bases. The CDR3 loop spans 14 amino acids. The junction had 6 bases not matched to a gene; V was cut back by 4 bases and J by 6 bases. The V gene's germline CDR1 is SGDLS and CDR2 YYNGEE. The CDR3 loop reads CASSKTGGLDGYTF. The CDR3 DNA is TGTGCCAGCAGCAAGACAGGGGGCCTCGATGGCTACACCTTC. The entire variable domain, with the rest obtained from reference TRBV9 and TRBJ1-2, is as follows: DSGVTQTPKHLITATGQRVTLRCSPRSGDLSVYWYQQSLDQGLQFLIQYYNGEERAKGNILERFSAQQFPDLHSELNLSSLELGDSALYFCASSKTGGLDGYTFGSGTRLTVV.

The chain's CDR3 is CASSFFGQGKNTEAFF. DNA for the CDR3: TGTGCCAGCAGCTTTTTCGGACAGGGAAAGAACACTGAAGCTTTCTTT. The genes are TRBV7-2 and TRBJ1-1; 8 bases match TRBD1. The CDR3 is 16 residues long. V shed 3 bases and J 1 base; nucleotides not matched to a gene: 7. CDR1 is SGHTA and CDR2 is FQGNSA in the germline V gene.

The chain links TRBV6-5 to TRBJ2-1; the match to TRBD1 covers 9 bases. Germline CDR1 reads MNHEY; CDR2 reads SVGAGI. With 5 bases clipped from V and 9 bases from J, the junction kept 8 bases outside the gene matches. This CDR3 has 14 residues. The CDR3, as DNA: TGTGCCAGCAGTCCTAGGGACAGGGTGGTTGAGCAGTTCTTC. Translated, it gives CASSPRDRVVEQFF.

The rearrangement uses TRBV6-1 and TRBJ2-7; D may be TRBD2 (6 bases). Germline values: CDR1 MNHNS, CDR2 SASEGT. The CDR3 has 16 amino acids. V dropped 1 base and J dropped 2 bases, with 15 bases sitting between them. CDR3 amino acids: CASSEGWGDGAYEQYV. CDR3 in DNA: TGTGCCAGCAGTGAAGGGTGGGGGGACGGAGCCTACGAGCAGTACGTC.

The rearrangement links TRBV6-5 to TRBJ2-3, with 8 positions matching TRBD1. Germline CDR1 is MNHEY and CDR2 is SVGAGI. There are 14 residues in the CDR3. Losses at the gene ends were 6 bases for V and 4 bases for J; bases not matched to a gene: 6. The CDR3 DNA sequence: TGTGCCAGCAGGCCGGACAGGGACCCAGATACGCAGTATTTT. Translating it yields CASRPDRDPDTQYF.

This clone was recorded only once. V and J are TRBV3-1 (or the pseudogene TRBV3-2) and TRBJ2-3, with D unresolved. The CDR3 extends over 14 amino acids. V lost 0 bases and J lost 2, with 6 bases in between. From germline, CDR1 is LGHDT and CDR2 YNNKEL (reference sequence). In DNA, the CDR3 is TGTGCCAGCAGCCAAGAAACCCCCACAGATACGCAGTATTTT. It yields the protein CASSQETPTDTQYF.

This chain uses TRBV4-3 with TRBJ1-2; the D is unclear. Trimming removed 1 base from V and 3 bases from J, with 12 bases in between. The germline V gene encodes CDR1 LGHNA and CDR2 YSLEER. This CDR3 is 15 amino acids long. The CDR3 nucleotides read TGCGCCAGCAGCCAAGCAGTGGTGTTTGACTATGGCTACACCTTC. Protein product: CASSQAVVFDYGYTF.